The T cell receptor beta chain described here comes from a study of blood T cell repertoires in COVID-19. Whole-study context: Whether acute or convalescent, the COVID-19 samples came from the United States, Italy and Spain. PBMCs, B-cell-depleted T cells, or T cells were the source of the cDNA or gDNA that made up the material.

The authors' processing: Counts of nucleated cells, estimated from reference gene primer amplification, were obtained. The data were produced by immunoSEQ multiplex PCR, yet TCRdb's version contains in-frame clones alone and is incomplete. The V and J calls and the clone size are those of that table, but D and trimming were determined from the DNA. Of under 250,000 clones in the sample, roughly nine tenths were seen once. This clone occurred once. Germline trimming cut 8 bases from V and 0 bases from J; bases unmatched to any gene: 8. Germline V gene data show CDR1 as SNHLY and CDR2 as FYNNEI. CDR3 length: 15 amino acids.

The sequenced sample consisted of peripheral blood. The origin of this receptor is a man aged 55 to 70 who had recovered from COVID-19. The chain recombines TRBV2 with TRBJ1-1; 8 nucleotides line up with TRBD1. CDR3 sequence reads: CASRRTGRMNTEAFF. Written as DNA, the CDR3 is TGTGCCAGCCGTCGGACAGGGCGGATGAACACTGAAGCTTTCTTT.